These 8 T cell receptor beta chains originate from one sample sequenced in a study of CD8 T cells in ankylosing spondylitis. One entry per CDR3 protein, called by TCRdb with MiXCR from the 5' RACE reads. This sample carries 200,000 to 250,000 distinct CDR3 sequences, 8% to 9% of them seen once, and the ten largest clones take around 5.1%. The specimen was blood, either unsorted or a sorted T cell fraction (not recorded which). These receptors were collected from a female donor with ankylosing spondylitis or in good health (not recorded which).

Ten or more counts support this clonotype. V usage is TRBV12-3 or TRBV12-4 and J usage is TRBJ1-5; D not resolved. The CDR3 sequence is 14 residues long. The V end was cut by 2 bases, the J end by 2 bases, with 7 bases between. In DNA, the CDR3 is TGTGCCAGCAGTTTAAGGGCGGGCAATCAGCCCCAGCATTTT. Translated, it gives CASSLRAGNQPQHF.

This clonotype was observed at least ten times. This rearrangement joins TRBV12-3 or TRBV12-4 to TRBJ1-1; D uncertain. The CDR3 runs 12 residues. Trimming took off 10 bases at V and 1 base at J, with 10 bases between the two ends. CDR3 sequence reads: CATEAANTEAFF. In DNA, the CDR3 is TGTGCCACCGAGGCGGCGAACACTGAAGCTTTCTTT.

This clonotype was counted many times. V usage is TRBV6-1 and J usage is TRBJ2-7; 8 bases match TRBD1. The germline V gene has CDR1 MNHNS and CDR2 SASEGT. The CDR3 is 14 amino acids. With 7 bases clipped from V and 3 bases from J, the junction kept 8 bases outside the gene matches. The CDR3 DNA is TGTGCCAGCACCCCAGGCGGGACAGGCTACGAGCAGTACTTC. This translates into CASTPGGTGYEQYF.

This clonotype was counted ten times or more. The V and J genes are TRBV15 and TRBJ1-1; TRBD1 might be the D (6 bases). The CDR3 extends over 13 amino acids. Germline V CDR1 and CDR2: LNHNV, YYDKDF (reference sequence). Trimming removed 0 bases at V and 10 bases at J, with 12 bases between. The DNA for the CDR3 is TGTGCCACCAGCAGAGATTCCCTCAGGGGAGCTTTCTTT. Amino acid sequence: CATSRDSLRGAFF. The full variable domain, in which reference TRBV15 and TRBJ1-1 provide the parts outside the CDR3, is DAMVIQNPRYQVTQFGKPVTLSCSQTLNHNVMYWYQQKSSQAPKLLFHYYDKDFNNEADTPDNFQSRRPNTSFCFLDIRSPGLGDTAMYLCATSRDSLRGAFFGQGTRLTVV.

The V call is TRBV20-1, the J call TRBJ2-1, with 10 bases that match TRBD2. The CDR3 is made up of 15 amino acids. Looked up from germline, CDR1 is DFQATT and CDR2 is SNEGSKA (reference sequence). The V and J ends lost 5 bases and 2 bases, in that order; junction bases with no gene match: 6. CDR3 sequence (DNA): TGCAGTGCTCCCTACAGCGGGAGGGCCTACAATGAGCAGTTCTTC. Residues: CSAPYSGRAYNEQFF.

This clonotype has a count of ten or more. The V gene is TRBV7-6, the J gene TRBJ2-1, with 9 bases matching TRBD2. The CDR3 is 16 amino acids. Germline V lookup: CDR1 SGHVS, CDR2 FNYEAQ. V lost 5 bases and J lost 0; bases outside the gene matches: 5. The CDR3 nucleotides are TGTGCCAGCAGCCCAACTAGCGGGCACTCCTACAATGAGCAGTTCTTC. It yields the protein CASSPTSGHSYNEQFF.

This clonotype came up many times. This chain connects TRBV29-1 to TRBJ2-3; D is perhaps TRBD2 (5 bases). Trimming stripped 4 bases from V and 1 base from J, with 12 bases between. Looked up from germline, CDR1 is SQVTM and CDR2 is ANQGSEA. The CDR3 spans 14 residues. The CDR3 DNA is TGCAGCGTTGCGGAGGCTATCGGCACAGATACGCAGTATTTT. This encodes CSVAEAIGTDTQYF.

The chain employs TRBV23-1 and TRBJ2-7; D not certain. TRBV23-1 is reported as an ORF; its role is uncertain. This CDR3 has 15 residues. The V end lost 8 bases, the J end lost 2 bases, and 19 bases lay between the germline ends. The CDR3 reads CASPSLFGTAYEQYF. For the CDR3, the DNA is TGCGCCAGCCCCAGCTTGTTTGGCACTGCCTACGAGCAGTACTTC.